The sequence of this T cell receptor (beta chain) was determined in a study of cytomegalovirus exposure and HLA in healthy donors. Overall study results and limits: Accounts indicate the classifier identified cytomegalovirus status with strong specificity and sensitivity. About 87% or about 30% of the time was how often most TCR beta V segments were productive, according to an earlier analysis.

Points on this clone: Its antigen is as yet unknown.

Per germline, CDR1 SNHLY and CDR2 FYNNEI. Trimming removed 4 bases from V and 2 bases from J, with 6 bases in between. This CDR3 spans 14 amino acids. PCR amplification relied on 60 Vbeta primers (plus 13 Jbeta primers). Authors' data handling: Roughly 11 million of the approximately 80 million unique TCR beta chains counted in a later analysis were shared. Produced via immunoSEQ multiplex PCR; TCRdb's table is partial and in-frame only. V and J calls and clone size are given by that table; D and trimming were obtained from the DNA. This table holds over 100,000 clones, about 73% found once. The chain employs TRBV2 and TRBJ1-6; D possibly corresponds to TRBD1 (5 bases). The source is a woman under 40 in good health and CMV-seropositive. The sample was PBMCs. CDR3 loop: CASSGQTYNSPLHF. In DNA form, the CDR3 reads TGTGCCAGCAGTGGACAGACCTATAATTCACCCCTCCACTTT. Using reference TRBV2 and TRBJ1-6 for the parts outside the CDR3, the full variable domain is EPEVTQTPSHQVTQMGQEVILRCVPISNHLYFYWYRQILGQKVEFLVSFYNNEISEKSEIFDDQFSVERPDGSNFTLKIRSTKLEDSAMYFCASSGQTYNSPLHFGNGTRLTVT.